The rows below give T cell receptor beta chains drawn from one sample of a study of blood T cell repertoires in COVID-19. Sequenced by immunoSEQ multiplex PCR; TCRdb stores in-frame clones only, minus some. The repertoire consists of tens of thousands of clones, with roughly 87% occurring once and the leading ten covering around 20%. Specimen: peripheral blood. The receptors were sampled from a woman aged 80 or over with acute or convalescent COVID-19. Each CDR3 is given with its conserved first and last residue. D genes are given only for firm matches. Not all rows give a size; the values are once, few, many and, for expanded clones, a class.

V gene	CDR3 length	D gene	clone size	J gene	CDR3 DNA	CDR3 protein
TRBV19	14	NA	once	TRBJ1-1	TGTGCCAGTAGTATTGTGGCAGCGGGCACTGAAGCTTTCTTT	CASSIVAAGTEAFF
TRBV5-1	15	NA	NA	TRBJ2-1	TGCGCCAGCAGCTTGGCCGGGACTGATTACAATGAGCAGTTCTTC	CASSLAGTDYNEQFF
TRBV6-7	24	NA	NA	TRBJ1-5	TGTGCCAGCAGTTACTCGGGGCAGGAAGGACGGGAGCTTAGAGGGCGGTTGAGCAATCAGCCCCAGCATTTT	CASSYSGQEGRELRGRLSNQPQHF
TRBV5-6	14	TRBD1	NA	TRBJ1-5	TGTGCCAGCAGCTCGTTGACAGGGGATCGGCCCCAGCATTTT	CASSSLTGDRPQHF
TRBV7-8	14	NA	NA	TRBJ2-7	TGTGCCAGCAGCTTAAGGACGGGGACCTACGAGCAGTACTTC	CASSLRTGTYEQYF
TRBV7-9	13	NA	NA	TRBJ2-7	TGTGCCAGCAGCTGGAGGAGGGGAGACGAGCAGTACTTC	CASSWRRGDEQYF
TRBV7-2	17	TRBD2	NA	TRBJ2-1	TGTGCCAGCAGCTTACGACTAGCGGGAAAGACCTACAATGAGCAGTTCTTC	CASSLRLAGKTYNEQFF
TRBV9	15	TRBD2	NA	TRBJ2-2	TGTGCCAGCAGTCCGGCTAGCGGCCCCACCGGGGAGCTGTTTTTT	CASSPASGPTGELFF
TRBV6-6	15	NA	NA	TRBJ1-1	TGTGCCAGCAGTTACTCGCGCGGTAGTAACACTGAAGCTTTCTTT	CASSYSRGSNTEAFF
TRBV25-1	16	TRBD1	NA	TRBJ1-2	TGTGCCAGCAGTGACACTTGGGACAGCCGGTACTATGGCTACACCTTC	CASSDTWDSRYYGYTF
TRBV19	16	NA	NA	TRBJ2-3	TGTGCCAGTAGTATTGTCTGGGGACTCAATCCCGATACGCAGTATTTT	CASSIVWGLNPDTQYF
TRBV19	13	NA	NA	TRBJ2-1	TGTGCCAGTAGCCGACTAGACCACAATGAGCAGTTCTTC	CASSRLDHNEQFF
TRBV27	15	TRBD1	NA	TRBJ1-5	TGTGCCAGCAAACCCGGGACAGGGGTCAATCAGCCCCAGCATTTT	CASKPGTGVNQPQHF
TRBV14	18	TRBD2	NA	TRBJ2-1	TGTGCCAGCAGTCCGCGGATCTGGGCGGGAGTGGAATACAATGAGCAGTTCTTC	CASSPRIWAGVEYNEQFF
TRBV6-5	14	NA	few	TRBJ1-5	TGTGCCAGCATCGCGCCAGGGAACAATCAGCCCCAGCATTTT	CASIAPGNNQPQHF
TRBV19	20	TRBD1	NA	TRBJ2-1	TGTGCCAGTAGTATAGGGGGTTCTGGGGACAGAAGAATTATGAAGAATGAGCAGTTCTTC	CASSIGGSGDRRIMKNEQFF
TRBV18	15	TRBD1	NA	TRBJ2-5	TGTGCCAGCTCAACGTACGGGACAGGGGAAGAGACCCAGTACTTC	CASSTYGTGEETQYF
TRBV2	15	NA	once	TRBJ2-7	TGTGCCAGCAGTGCTCGCGGACATTCGTTCTACGAGCAGTACTTC	CASSARGHSFYEQYF
TRBV5-1	14	TRBD1	many	TRBJ2-7	TGCGCCAGCAGGCCCGGCGGGACAGGCTACGAGCAGTACTTC	CASRPGGTGYEQYF
TRBV4-2	15	NA	NA	TRBJ1-4	TGTGCCAGCAGCCAAGATGCTGGCAGGGGCGAAAAACTGTTTTTT	CASSQDAGRGEKLFF
TRBV3-1/TRBV3-2	13	NA	NA	TRBJ2-7	TGTGCCAGCAGCCGAGGCGGTACCGGCGAGCAGTACTTC	CASSRGGTGEQYF
TRBV6-6	14	NA	once	TRBJ1-1	TGTGCCAGCAGTTACTCACACGTGTACACTGAAGCTTTCTTT	CASSYSHVYTEAFF
TRBV6-5	15	TRBD1	NA	TRBJ1-2	TGTGCCAGCAGTTCCCGGGACAGTGAAGTCTATGGCTACACCTTC	CASSSRDSEVYGYTF
TRBV11-2	16	TRBD2	NA	TRBJ2-3	TGTGCCAGCAGGCGACCCGGGACTAGCGGTACAGATACGCAGTATTTT	CASRRPGTSGTDTQYF
TRBV27	15	NA	NA	TRBJ2-1	TGTGCCAGCAGTTACCGACCAGAGGTTTACAATGAGCAGTTCTTC	CASSYRPEVYNEQFF
TRBV28	14	NA	NA	TRBJ2-5	TGTGCCAGCAGTTGGCGAACAGGGCAAGAGACCCAGTACTTC	CASSWRTGQETQYF
TRBV10-2	14	NA	NA	TRBJ2-2	TGCGCCAGCAGTTCGCAGGTTACCACCGGGGAGCTGTTTTTT	CASSSQVTTGELFF
TRBV4-1	14	NA	NA	TRBJ2-1	TGCGCCAGCAGCCTGCTTACAGGGAACAATGAGCAGTTCTTC	CASSLLTGNNEQFF
TRBV9	15	TRBD1	NA	TRBJ1-2	TGTGCCAGCAGCTATCCGGGACAGGGGGGCTATGGCTACACCTTC	CASSYPGQGGYGYTF
TRBV6-5	13	TRBD1	NA	TRBJ1-4	TGTGCCAGCAGTAGACAGGGTGGAGAAAAACTGTTTTTT	CASSRQGGEKLFF
TRBV7-9	15	TRBD2	NA	TRBJ2-1	TGTGCCAGCAACGGTAGCGGGGGGGCCCGGGCTGAGCAGTTCTTC	CASNGSGGARAEQFF
TRBV2	14	TRBD1	NA	TRBJ1-5	TGTGCCAGCAGTTGGGACAGGGATTACCAGCCCCAGCATTTT	CASSWDRDYQPQHF
TRBV28	15	NA	NA	TRBJ2-3	TGTGCCAGCAGTTTATTCTCGGGGTACGCAGATACGCAGTATTTT	CASSLFSGYADTQYF
TRBV2	14	NA	NA	TRBJ1-1	TGTGCCAGCAGTTTCCAGGACAAGAACACTGAAGCTTTCTTT	CASSFQDKNTEAFF
TRBV27	15	TRBD2	NA	TRBJ2-3	TGTGCCAGCAGTTTGGTGGGACTAGACACAGATACGCAGTATTTT	CASSLVGLDTDTQYF
TRBV5-1	14	NA	NA	TRBJ1-4	TGCGCCAGCAGCTTGGTAGGACAGAATGAAAAACTGTTTTTT	CASSLVGQNEKLFF
TRBV2	14	NA	NA	TRBJ1-5	TGTGCCAGCAGTGAATTACGAACAGGGAAGCCCCAGCATTTT	CASSELRTGKPQHF
TRBV5-1	16	TRBD1	NA	TRBJ1-2	TGCGCCAGCAGCTTGGTTGTGACAGGGGCTAACTATGGCTACACCTTC	CASSLVVTGANYGYTF
TRBV30	15	NA	few	TRBJ2-5	TGTGCCTGGAGTCTCCCGGCAGGGTTCGGGGAGACCCAGTACTTC	CAWSLPAGFGETQYF
TRBV19	16	TRBD2	NA	TRBJ2-7	TGTGCCAGTAGTCCCCGTCTAGCGGGGGGAGCCTACGAGCAGTACTTC	CASSPRLAGGAYEQYF
TRBV19	17	TRBD1	NA	TRBJ1-2	TGTGCCAGTAGGGATAACGGACAGGGAATCGCTAACTATGGCTACACCTTC	CASRDNGQGIANYGYTF
TRBV3-1/TRBV3-2	16	NA	NA	TRBJ1-4	TGTGCCAGCAGCCGGACTCGGAGGGGGGGGTATGAAAAACTGTTTTTT	CASSRTRRGGYEKLFF
TRBV9	16	NA	NA	TRBJ2-7	TGTGCCAGCAGCGTAGATGGCTCGAGACAGGTCTACGAGCAGTACTTC	CASSVDGSRQVYEQYF
TRBV27	15	TRBD2	NA	TRBJ2-1	TGTGCCAGCAGTCCCCCTAGCGGGAGTTCCAATGAGCAGTTCTTC	CASSPPSGSSNEQFF
TRBV5-4	13	TRBD2	NA	TRBJ2-5	TGTGCCAGCAGCTTAGCGGGAGTAGAGACCCAGTACTTC	CASSLAGVETQYF
TRBV19	15	TRBD1	NA	TRBJ1-5	TGTGCCAGTAGTTTCTCCAGACAGGGTAATCAGCCCCAGCATTTT	CASSFSRQGNQPQHF
TRBV24-1	15	NA	NA	TRBJ1-4	TGTGCCACCAGTGATTTCAAGCGAGGGATTGAAAAACTGTTTTTT	CATSDFKRGIEKLFF
TRBV19	14	NA	NA	TRBJ1-6	TGTGCCAGTAGTATACAGGGTTCGAATTCACCCCTCCACTTT	CASSIQGSNSPLHF
TRBV10-3	14	NA	NA	TRBJ1-5	TGTGCCATCAGTGAACCGGGGGGGTTTCAGCCCCAGCATTTT	CAISEPGGFQPQHF
TRBV29-1	13	NA	NA	TRBJ1-3	TGCAGCGTTACAGGGAACCCCGGAAACACCATATATTTT	CSVTGNPGNTIYF
TRBV9	13	NA	few	TRBJ2-3	TGTGCCAGCAGTGGTTCGGGACAAAATACGCAGTATTTT	CASSGSGQNTQYF